The 15 T cell receptor beta chains reported below all come from one sample, sequenced in a study of blood T cell repertoires in COVID-19. Method: immunoSEQ multiplex PCR; TCRdb's copy keeps in-frame clones and lacks some. The data contain approximately 260,000 clones, about 80% of them singletons. Material: peripheral blood. The receptors stem from a human donor in a cohort sampled during active COVID-19.

The chain is built from TRBV5-4 and TRBJ2-2; 7 bases are a match to TRBD1. V dropped 2 bases and J dropped 6; count of bases not matched to a gene: 1. The CDR3 is 13 amino acids. The germline gives CDR1 SGHNT, CDR2 YYREEE (reference sequence). This chain's CDR3 is CASSFQGAGELFF. CDR3 in DNA: TGTGCCAGCAGCTTTCAGGGGGCCGGGGAGCTGTTTTTT.

The chain uses TRBV7-9 and TRBJ2-2; D ambiguous. The CDR3 sequence is 16 residues long. Germline CDR1 and CDR2: SEHNR and FQNEAQ (reference sequence). Trimming took off 5 bases at V and 0 bases at J, with 13 bases between the two ends. For the CDR3, the DNA is TGTGCCAGCAGCCCTACCCTGCTCGCGAACACCGGGGAGCTGTTTTTT. It yields the protein CASSPTLLANTGELFF.

The rearrangement joins TRBV10-1 to TRBJ2-5; the D gene is possibly TRBD1 (5 bases). Trimming took 2 bases from V and 7 from J, leaving 14 bases between them. Germline V gene sequence: CDR1 WNHNN, CDR2 SYGVQD (reference sequence). The CDR3 runs 14 residues. This CDR3 reads CASSERDSVSTQYF. Written as DNA, the CDR3 is TGCGCCAGCAGTGAGCGCGACAGCGTCTCGACCCAGTACTTC.

The gene calls are TRBV5-1 and TRBJ2-7, with a possible D match to TRBD1 (6 bases). Trimming took 0 bases from V and 0 from J, leaving 13 bases between them. Germline values: CDR1 SGHRS, CDR2 YFSETQ. This CDR3 has 16 amino acids. This chain's CDR3 is CASSLVGQGSSYEQYF. CDR3 in DNA: TGCGCCAGCAGCTTGGTTGGGCAGGGGTCCTCCTACGAGCAGTACTTC. The full variable domain, rest sourced from reference TRBV5-1 and TRBJ2-7, is KAGVTQTPRYLIKTRGQQVTLSCSPISGHRSVSWYQQTPGQGLQFLFEYFSETQRNKGNFPGRFSGRQFSNSRSEMNVSTLELGDSALYLCASSLVGQGSSYEQYFGPGTRLTVT.

Only one count was recorded for this clone. The chain has TRBV27 and TRBJ2-7; 7 bases match TRBD2. The CDR3 spans 16 residues. With V trimmed by 2 bases and J by 1 base, 8 bases remained unmatched. CDR1 is MNHEY and CDR2 is SMNVEV in the germline V gene (reference sequence). The DNA of the CDR3 is TGTGCCAGCAGTTTAAAATTATCTAGCGGATCCTACGAGCAGTACTTC. Residues: CASSLKLSSGSYEQYF.

The CDR3, as DNA: TGTGCCAGCAGTTGGGACAGGGGAGTTGGCACTGAAGCTTTCTTT. Encoded protein: CASSWDRGVGTEAFF. The V gene is TRBV27, the J gene TRBJ1-1, with 10 bases identical to TRBD1. Trimming took 4 bases from V and 4 from J; bases not matched to a gene: 6. CDR1 is MNHEY, CDR2 SMNVEV, per germline (reference sequence). The CDR3 totals 15 residues.

V is TRBV5-4 and J is TRBJ2-7; D unresolved. CDR3 size: 14 residues. Germline-derived CDR1 and CDR2 are SGHNT and YYREEE (reference sequence). V lost 0 bases to trimming and J lost 2 bases, with 9 bases between them. CDR3 sequence: CASSLGGVPYEQYF. CDR3 DNA sequence: TGTGCCAGCAGCTTGGGCGGAGTCCCCTACGAGCAGTACTTC.

This clone showed up just once. V is TRBV7-2 and J is TRBJ2-2; 7 nucleotides agree with TRBD2. Germline loops: CDR1 SGHTA, CDR2 FQGNSA. The CDR3 contains 19 residues. Unmatched junction bases numbered 17, after V lost 5 bases and J lost 2 bases. CDR3 protein: CASSDPEEKAGRNTGELFF. DNA of the CDR3: TGTGCCAGCAGCGATCCCGAGGAGAAAGCGGGGAGAAACACCGGGGAGCTGTTTTTT.

The chain carries TRBV9 and TRBJ1-2; 9 bases agree with TRBD1. Germline trimming cut 2 bases from V and 4 bases from J; bases unmatched to any gene: 3. Germline V gene sequence: CDR1 SGDLS, CDR2 YYNGEE. This CDR3 is 14 amino acids long. The CDR3 nucleotides read TGTGCCAGCAGCGTCCGGGACAGGGTCTATGGCTACACCTTC. Its protein product is CASSVRDRVYGYTF.

CDR3: CASSEYTGNWGYTF. The CDR3 bases are TGTGCCAGCAGTGAATACACAGGGAATTGGGGCTACACCTTC. The genes are TRBV25-1 and TRBJ1-2, with D tentatively TRBD1 (6 bases). The CDR3 contains 14 residues. The germline V and J ends were trimmed by 0 bases and 8 bases, with 13 bases remaining between them. Germline-derived CDR1 and CDR2 are MGHDK and SYGVNS.

V gene TRBV5-6 combines with J gene TRBJ2-1; 8 bases fit TRBD2. This CDR3 has 14 amino acids. J lost 7 bases, V lost 0 bases, and 3 bases had no gene match. Germline CDR1 reads SGHDT; CDR2 reads YYEEEE. DNA of the CDR3: TGTGCCAGCAGCTTGGGACTAGCGAGGAATGAGCAGTTCTTC. Translated: CASSLGLARNEQFF.

This chain joins TRBV10-1 and TRBJ1-4; 8 bases are shared with TRBD1. The V gene's germline CDR1 is WNHNN and CDR2 SYGVQD (reference sequence). The V and J ends lost 9 bases and 4 bases, in that order; junction bases with no gene match: 4. The CDR3 runs 13 residues. The CDR3 region has the DNA TGCGCCAGACCACAGGGGGGTAATGAAAAACTGTTTTTT. The encoded protein is CARPQGGNEKLFF.

The CDR3, as DNA: TGTGCCAGCAGCCCACGGACAGGGGGCTACGAGCAGTACTTC. Translating gives CASSPRTGGYEQYF. V usage is TRBV4-2 and J usage is TRBJ2-7, with 10 positions matching TRBD1. Germline lookup yields CDR1 LGHNA and CDR2 YNFKEQ. This CDR3 has 14 residues. Germline trimming cut 4 bases from V and 3 bases from J; bases unmatched to any gene: 3.

This clone was picked up one time. The rearrangement links TRBV5-1 to TRBJ2-5; unclear D gene. The CDR3 has 14 residues. The V gene lost 1 base and the J gene lost 1 base, with 8 bases spanning the gap. Germline V gene lookup returns CDR1 SGHRS and CDR2 YFSETQ. CDR3 coding DNA: TGCGCCAGCAGCTTGACAGAAACCCAAGAGACCCAGTACTTC. Translation gives CASSLTETQETQYF.

As to this clone: Other DNA sequences from this sample encode an identical CDR3 as well. J is TRBJ1-5 and V is TRBV2; TRBD1 is a possible D gene (6 bases). Germline values: CDR1 SNHLY, CDR2 FYNNEI. This CDR3 has 13 amino acids. V was trimmed by 6 bases and J by 6 bases, leaving 12 bases between them. DNA for the CDR3: TGTGCCAGCAGGGGCCCCAGGGGTCAGCCCCAGCATTTT. Protein sequence: CASRGPRGQPQHF.